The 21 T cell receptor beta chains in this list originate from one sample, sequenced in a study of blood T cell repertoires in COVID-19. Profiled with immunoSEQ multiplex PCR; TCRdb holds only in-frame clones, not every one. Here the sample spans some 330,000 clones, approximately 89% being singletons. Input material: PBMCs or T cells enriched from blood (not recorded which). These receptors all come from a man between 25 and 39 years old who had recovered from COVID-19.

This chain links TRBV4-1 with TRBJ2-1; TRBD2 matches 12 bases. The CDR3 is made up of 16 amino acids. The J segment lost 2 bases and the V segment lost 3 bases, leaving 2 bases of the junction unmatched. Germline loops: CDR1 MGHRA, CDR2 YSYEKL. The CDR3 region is CASSQLAGGPYNEQFF. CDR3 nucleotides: TGCGCCAGCAGCCAGCTAGCGGGGGGGCCCTACAATGAGCAGTTCTTC.

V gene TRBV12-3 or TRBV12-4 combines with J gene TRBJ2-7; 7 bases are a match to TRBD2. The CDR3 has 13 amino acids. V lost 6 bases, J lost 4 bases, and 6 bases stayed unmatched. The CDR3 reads CASSGRPVYEQYF. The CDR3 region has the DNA TGTGCCAGCAGCGGGAGGCCAGTTTACGAGCAGTACTTC.

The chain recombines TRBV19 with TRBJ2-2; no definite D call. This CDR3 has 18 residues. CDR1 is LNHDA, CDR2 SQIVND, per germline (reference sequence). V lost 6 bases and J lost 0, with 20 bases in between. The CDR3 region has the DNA TGTGCCAGTAGCCAAATGGGCTGGTATGTCGCGAACACCGGGGAGCTGTTTTTT. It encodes CASSQMGWYVANTGELFF.

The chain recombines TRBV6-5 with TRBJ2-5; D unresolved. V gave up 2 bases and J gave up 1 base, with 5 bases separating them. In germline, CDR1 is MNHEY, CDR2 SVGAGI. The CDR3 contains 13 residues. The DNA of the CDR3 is TGTGCCAGCAGTTACAACAGCCAAGAGACCCAGTACTTC. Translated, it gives CASSYNSQETQYF.

CDR3 in amino acids: CASGTLSYNQPQHF. The CDR3 nucleotides read TGTGCCTCCGGGACACTTAGTTACAATCAGCCCCAGCATTTT. This chain connects TRBV19 to TRBJ1-5, with D tentatively TRBD1 (6 bases). Deletions cut 11 bases from V and 3 bases from J, with 17 bases between. There are 14 residues in the CDR3. Per germline, CDR1 LNHDA and CDR2 SQIVND (reference sequence). Drawing the rest from reference TRBV19 and TRBJ1-5, the complete variable domain is DGGITQSPKYLFRKEGQNVTLSCEQNLNHDAMYWYRQDPGQGLRLIYYSQIVNDFQKGDIAEGYSVSREKKESFPLTVTSAQKNPTAFYLCASGTLSYNQPQHFGDGTRLSIL.

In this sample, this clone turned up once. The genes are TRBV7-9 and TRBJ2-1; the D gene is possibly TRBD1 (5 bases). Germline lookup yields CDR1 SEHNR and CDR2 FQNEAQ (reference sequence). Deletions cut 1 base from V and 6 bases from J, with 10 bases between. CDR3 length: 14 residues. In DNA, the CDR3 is TGTGCCAGCAGCTTAGTTTCAGGGTTCAATGAGCAGTTCTTC. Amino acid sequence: CASSLVSGFNEQFF. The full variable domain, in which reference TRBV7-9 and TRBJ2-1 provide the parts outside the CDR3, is DTGVSQNPRHKITKRGQNVTFRCDPISEHNRLYWYRQTLGQGPEFLTYFQNEAQLEKSRLLSDRFSAERPKGSFSTLEIQRTEQGDSAMYLCASSLVSGFNEQFFGPGTRLTVL.

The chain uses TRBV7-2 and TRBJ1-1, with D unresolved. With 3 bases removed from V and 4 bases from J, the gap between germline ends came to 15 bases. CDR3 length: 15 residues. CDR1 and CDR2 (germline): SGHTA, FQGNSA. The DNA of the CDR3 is TGTGCCAGCAGCTTTTCGGGTCCGATGGGCACTGAAGCTTTCTTT. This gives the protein CASSFSGPMGTEAFF.

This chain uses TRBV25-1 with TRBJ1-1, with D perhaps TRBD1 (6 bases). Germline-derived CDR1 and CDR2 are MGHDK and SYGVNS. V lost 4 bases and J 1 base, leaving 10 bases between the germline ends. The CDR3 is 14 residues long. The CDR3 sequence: CASSVTQGNTEAFF. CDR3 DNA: TGTGCCAGCAGTGTAACACAGGGGAACACTGAAGCTTTCTTT.

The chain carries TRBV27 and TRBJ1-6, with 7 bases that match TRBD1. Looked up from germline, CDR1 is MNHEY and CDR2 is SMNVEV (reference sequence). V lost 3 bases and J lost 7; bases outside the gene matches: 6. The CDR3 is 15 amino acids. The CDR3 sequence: CASSLTGFGNSPLHF. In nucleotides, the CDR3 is TGTGCCAGCAGTTTGACAGGGTTTGGGAATTCACCCCTCCACTTT.

CDR3 sequence: CASRSGQGGSSPLHF. The CDR3 bases are TGTGCCAGCAGATCAGGACAGGGAGGGAGTTCACCCCTCCACTTT. The chain employs TRBV6-6 and TRBJ1-6, with TRBD1 matching over 8 bases. Unmatched junction bases numbered 10, after V lost 6 bases and J lost 9 bases. In germline, CDR1 is MNHNY, CDR2 SVGAGI (reference sequence). This CDR3 is 15 amino acids long.

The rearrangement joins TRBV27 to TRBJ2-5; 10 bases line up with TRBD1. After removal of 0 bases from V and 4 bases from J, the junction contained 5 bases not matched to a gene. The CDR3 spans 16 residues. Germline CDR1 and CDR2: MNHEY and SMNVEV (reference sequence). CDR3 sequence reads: CASSLSRDRGRETQYF. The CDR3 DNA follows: TGTGCCAGCAGTTTATCAAGAGACAGGGGGCGAGAGACCCAGTACTTC.

The CDR3: CASSAGQSNQPQHF. DNA of the CDR3: TGTGCCAGCAGCGCAGGACAGTCCAATCAGCCCCAGCATTTT. The chain links TRBV7-8 to TRBJ1-5; D possibly corresponds to TRBD1 (6 bases). Germline values: CDR1 SGHVS, CDR2 FQNEAQ. The CDR3 runs 14 residues. The V gene lost 5 bases and the J gene lost 3 bases, with 11 bases spanning the gap.

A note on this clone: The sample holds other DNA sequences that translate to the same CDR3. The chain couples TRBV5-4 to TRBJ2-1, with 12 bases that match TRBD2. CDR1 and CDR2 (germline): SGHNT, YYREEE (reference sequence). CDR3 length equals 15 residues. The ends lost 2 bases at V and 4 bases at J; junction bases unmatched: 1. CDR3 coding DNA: TGTGCCAGCAGCTTCGGACTAGCGGGATACAATGAGCAGTTCTTC. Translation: CASSFGLAGYNEQFF.

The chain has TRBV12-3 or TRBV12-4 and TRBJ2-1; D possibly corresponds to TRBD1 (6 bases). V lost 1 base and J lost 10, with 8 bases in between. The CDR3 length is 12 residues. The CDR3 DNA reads TGTGCCAGCAGTTTAGACGACAGGGAGCAGTTCTTC. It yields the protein CASSLDDREQFF.

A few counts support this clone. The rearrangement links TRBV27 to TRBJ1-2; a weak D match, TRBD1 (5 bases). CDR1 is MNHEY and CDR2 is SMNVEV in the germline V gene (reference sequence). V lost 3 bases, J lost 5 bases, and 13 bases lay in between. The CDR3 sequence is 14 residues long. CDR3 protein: CASSFKGPGYGYTF. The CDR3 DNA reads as TGTGCCAGCAGTTTTAAGGGGCCAGGGTATGGCTACACCTTC.

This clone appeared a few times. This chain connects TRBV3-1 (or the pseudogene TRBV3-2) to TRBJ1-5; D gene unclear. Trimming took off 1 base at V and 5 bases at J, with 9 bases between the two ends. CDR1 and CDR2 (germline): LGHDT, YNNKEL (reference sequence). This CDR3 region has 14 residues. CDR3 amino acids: CASSQGRWYQPQHF. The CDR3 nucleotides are TGTGCCAGCAGCCAAGGTAGATGGTATCAGCCCCAGCATTTT.

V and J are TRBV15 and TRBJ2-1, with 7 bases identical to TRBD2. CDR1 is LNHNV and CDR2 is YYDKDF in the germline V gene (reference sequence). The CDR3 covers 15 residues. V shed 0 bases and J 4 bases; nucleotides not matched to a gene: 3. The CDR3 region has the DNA TGTGCCACCAGCAGAGATCCTAGCGGTTACAATGAGCAGTTCTTC. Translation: CATSRDPSGYNEQFF.

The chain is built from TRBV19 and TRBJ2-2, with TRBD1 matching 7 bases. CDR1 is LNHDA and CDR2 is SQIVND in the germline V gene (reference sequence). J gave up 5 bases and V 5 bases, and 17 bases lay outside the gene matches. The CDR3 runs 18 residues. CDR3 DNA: TGTGCCAGTAGTCCCCTGGCAGGGGGTTCATTTGGGACCGGGGAGCTGTTTTTT. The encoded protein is CASSPLAGGSFGTGELFF.

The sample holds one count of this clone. For the CDR3, the DNA is TGTGCCAGCAGCTCAGTTGGCGGGTCGATGAACACTGAAGCTTTCTTT. It is translated as CASSSVGGSMNTEAFF. The chain uses TRBV7-9 and TRBJ1-1; no firm D call. The germline CDR1 and CDR2 sequences are SEHNR and FQNEAQ (reference sequence). The CDR3 is made up of 16 amino acids. The ends were cut back, 4 bases at V and 0 bases at J, with 15 bases in the middle.

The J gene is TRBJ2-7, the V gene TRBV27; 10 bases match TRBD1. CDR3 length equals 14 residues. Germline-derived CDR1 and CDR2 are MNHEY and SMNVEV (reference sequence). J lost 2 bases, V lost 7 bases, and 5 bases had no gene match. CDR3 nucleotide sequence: TGTGCCAGCACCGTAGGACAGGGGGCCTACGAGCAGTACTTC. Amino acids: CASTVGQGAYEQYF.

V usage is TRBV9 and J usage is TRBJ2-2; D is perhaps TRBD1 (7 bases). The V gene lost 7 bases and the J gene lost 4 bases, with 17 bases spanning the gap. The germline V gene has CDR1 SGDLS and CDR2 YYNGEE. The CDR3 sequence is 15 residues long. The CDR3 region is CASHPEGAITGELFF. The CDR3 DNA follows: TGTGCCAGCCACCCGGAGGGGGCTATCACCGGGGAGCTGTTTTTT.